The text below deals with one T cell receptor (beta chain). Its specificity is unknown. Within the sample, other DNA sequences also encode this same CDR3. Profiling relied on immunoSEQ multiplex PCR, and the TCRdb table lists in-frame clones only, not all of them. The table includes over 2 million clones, roughly 95% detected once. Germline assignment: CDR1 SGHNT and CDR2 YYREEE (reference sequence). V shed 4 bases, J shed 0 bases, and the junction held 4 bases outside the gene matches. This CDR3 has 14 residues. These data come from a study of shared clonotypes between healthy human individuals. General study results and limits: Limited genetic and exposure-history diversity came from having few donors.

The specimen sequenced was naive CD4+ T cells sorted from blood. Subset: CD45RA+ positively selected. The chain uses TRBV5-4 and TRBJ2-7; 7 bases fit TRBD1. This sequence originates from a young man in good health. The CDR3 nucleotides read TGTGCCAGCAGCCCGGACAGGTTCTCCTACGAGCAGTACTTC. Its protein is CASSPDRFSYEQYF.